Presented here are 11 T cell receptor beta chains from one specimen sequenced in a study of cytomegalovirus exposure and HLA in healthy donors. TCRdb keeps only in-frame clones here, not all; method: immunoSEQ multiplex PCR. The top ten clones hold around 9.6% of a sample with about 160,000 clones, approximately 81% of them seen once. The sequenced sample consisted of PBMCs. All receptors derive from a man younger than 45 in good health and CMV-seropositive.

The V gene is TRBV5-4, the J gene TRBJ1-1, with 7 bases identical to TRBD1. Germline trimming cut 3 bases from V and 0 bases from J; bases unmatched to any gene: 2. Germline V gene data show CDR1 as SGHNT and CDR2 as YYREEE (reference sequence). This CDR3 has 14 amino acids. The CDR3 region has the DNA TGTGCCAGCAGCTCGGGACAGATGAACACTGAAGCTTTCTTT. Translating it yields CASSSGQMNTEAFF.

The V call is TRBV2, the J call TRBJ2-1; D gene uncertain. This CDR3 has 13 residues. CDR1 is SNHLY and CDR2 is FYNNEI in the germline V gene. Trimming stripped 8 bases from V and 6 bases from J, with 14 bases between. CDR3 DNA sequence: TGTGCCAGCCTCGAGAGTCACAGCAATGAGCAGTTCTTC. Protein: CASLESHSNEQFF. The full variable domain, with the rest looked up from reference TRBV2 and TRBJ2-1, is EPEVTQTPSHQVTQMGQEVILRCVPISNHLYFYWYRQILGQKVEFLVSFYNNEISEKSEIFDDQFSVERPDGSNFTLKIRSTKLEDSAMYFCASLESHSNEQFFGPGTRLTVL.

This rearrangement joins TRBV29-1 to TRBJ1-2, with 8 positions matching TRBD1. The CDR3 is 11 amino acids. Per the germline V gene, CDR1 is SQVTM and CDR2 is ANQGSEA. After removal of 5 bases from V and 5 bases from J, the junction contained 1 base not matched to a gene. CDR3 protein: CSVWTGYGYTF. CDR3 nucleotide sequence: TGCAGCGTTTGGACAGGGTATGGCTACACCTTC.

The chain is built from TRBV5-4 and TRBJ2-2; 11 bases agree with TRBD2. CDR1 and CDR2 from the germline V gene are SGHNT and YYREEE (reference sequence). The ends lost 3 bases at V and 6 bases at J; junction bases unmatched: 7. This CDR3 region has 16 residues. CDR3 nucleotides: TGTGCCAGCAGCTCCATAGCGGGGGGGCTCCCCGGGGAGCTGTTTTTT. Protein: CASSSIAGGLPGELFF.

The rearrangement uses TRBV9 and TRBJ1-6; TRBD1 matches 9 bases. Germline values: CDR1 SGDLS, CDR2 YYNGEE. The CDR3 spans 15 residues. The V gene end was trimmed by 0 bases and the J gene end by 8 bases; junction bases not matched to a gene: 3. As DNA, the CDR3 is TGTGCCAGCAGCGTAGGGGACAGGGCACATTCACCCCTCCACTTT. It is translated as CASSVGDRAHSPLHF.

J is TRBJ2-7 and V is TRBV18, with a possible D match to TRBD1 (5 bases). The CDR3 loop spans 13 amino acids. Germline CDR1 and CDR2: KGHSH and LQKENI. The ends were cut back, 0 bases at V and 2 bases at J, with 5 bases in the middle. CDR3 amino acids: CASSPPQAYEQYF. The CDR3, as DNA: TGTGCCAGCTCACCACCACAGGCCTACGAGCAGTACTTC.

The chain is built from TRBV7-2 and TRBJ2-3, with a tentative D call TRBD1 (5 bases). V was cut by 1 base and J by 7 bases, with 9 bases left in between. This CDR3 has 13 residues. Germline CDR1 reads SGHTA; CDR2 reads FQGNSA. This chain's CDR3 is CASSLGGRNTQYF. The CDR3 nucleotides are TGTGCCAGCAGCTTAGGGGGCCGTAATACGCAGTATTTT.

The rearrangement uses TRBV5-4 and TRBJ2-5; 8 nucleotides agree with TRBD2. Trimming took 4 bases from V and 5 from J; bases not matched to a gene: 10. CDR1 is SGHNT and CDR2 is YYREEE in the germline V gene (reference sequence). The length of the CDR3 is 15 residues. As DNA, the CDR3 is TGTGCCAGCAGCCCCGGGACTAGTTTGGAGGAGACCCAGTACTTC. This sequence encodes CASSPGTSLEETQYF. Based on the CDR3 plus reference TRBV5-4 and TRBJ2-5, the full variable domain is ETGVTQSPTHLIKTRGQQVTLRCSSQSGHNTVSWYQQALGQGPQFIFQYYREEENGRGNFPPRFSGLQFPNYSSELNVNALELDDSALYLCASSPGTSLEETQYFGPGTRLLVL.

V usage is TRBV29-1 and J usage is TRBJ2-7, with TRBD2 matching over 7 bases. V lost 1 base, J lost 2 bases, and 8 bases stayed unmatched. The germline CDR1 and CDR2 sequences are SQVTM and ANQGSEA. CDR3 length equals 15 residues. CDR3 DNA: TGCAGCGTTGAAGGGGGGGGTCGCGGAACCTACGAGCAGTACTTC. Its translation: CSVEGGGRGTYEQYF.

V usage is TRBV6-5 and J usage is TRBJ2-3; TRBD1 aligns across 9 bases. The CDR3 is 15 amino acids. The V segment lost 5 bases and the J segment 2 bases; nucleotides outside the gene matches: 5. The germline V gene encodes CDR1 MNHEY and CDR2 SVGAGI. The CDR3 sequence: CASSLTGGNTDTQYF. The CDR3, as DNA: TGTGCCAGCAGTCTAACAGGGGGCAACACAGATACGCAGTATTTT.

The gene calls are TRBV7-2 and TRBJ2-3; 9 bases align to TRBD2. CDR1 is SGHTA, CDR2 FQGNSA, per germline. With V trimmed by 1 base and J by 5 bases, 4 bases remained unmatched. The CDR3 has 15 amino acids. The CDR3: CASSLVAGAGDTQYF. In DNA, the CDR3 is TGTGCCAGCAGCTTAGTAGCGGGGGCAGGAGATACGCAGTATTTT.